The T cell receptor (beta chain) described here comes from a study of cytomegalovirus exposure and HLA in healthy donors (dated by TCRdb to the late 2010s). A note on the overall study: The approximately 710 repertoires of the first cohort and the approximately 130 validation repertoires were produced on the same platform, according to a later analysis. The study combined high-throughput TCR immunosequencing, statistical association of individual TCRs with disease status, and machine learning to predict cytomegalovirus infection status. In addition to the first cohort of roughly 670 subjects, a separate validation cohort of some 120 different subjects was used. The study aimed to test whether cataloging public T cell receptors could reveal signatures of past pathogen exposure. Points the paper makes about the study in general: All 130 or so repertoires were used to score co-occurrence in the validation cohort in a later analysis, because that analysis had no HLA typing for the cohort. In vitro tests confirmed that a few of the cytomegalovirus-associated TCR beta chains recognize cytomegalovirus antigens. In a later analysis, TCRs clustered in the first cohort were found to also tend to co-occur in the roughly 110 validation repertoires, with approximately 93% of cluster scores above 0. According to the authors, the approach could potentially be generalized to other disease states and immunological phenotypes. The study listed 164 TCR beta chains as associated with cytomegalovirus. Cytomegalovirus status was reported to be diagnosed by the classifier with high specificity and sensitivity in both the original and validation cohorts. Most TCR sequences were seen in very few donors, while some public TCRs were found in many individuals.

Library creation used the immunoSEQ multiplex PCR assay. From the authors' description of their analysis: A statistical classification framework was built to diagnose cytomegalovirus status from the catalog of TCR beta chain sequences. What TCRdb holds here is the immuneACCESS table cut down to in-frame rearrangements. Part of the clones is not present; checked against another copy, under half of the missing clones reflect an unresolved V gene, and the others are unexplained. V, J and clone size are those of that table, while D and trimming were read from the DNA. In this sample the table shows about 78,000 clones, about 96% of which occur a single time. The top ten hold approximately 1.5% of the sample. Deletion took 6 bases off V and 0 bases off J, with a span of 6 bases between the germline ends. From cysteine to phenylalanine, the CDR3 is 13 amino acids long. Only the CDR3 portion is preserved as DNA: 39 bases, with reading frame beginning at the first base. In the germline V gene, CDR1 corresponds to SQVTM and CDR2 to ANQGSEA.

Separate from the approximately 670-subject first cohort, the validation cohort of roughly 110 subjects was the group to which the donors belonged. For this clone: It lacks a known antigen. Per-base qualities were not stored, and no clone one base away is much larger.

This sequence originates from a young man in good health and CMV-seropositive. The chain is made from TRBV29-1 and TRBJ2-6, with the D gene not clear enough to name. Sequencing used PBMCs. The CDR3 reads CSVAGSGANVLTF. The DNA sequence reads TGCAGCGTCGCAGGCTCTGGGGCCAACGTCCTGACTTTC.